A selection of T cell receptor beta chains follows, all from one sample in a study of CD8+CD57+ T cells in acquired aplastic anemia. MiXCR was run by TCRdb on the reads, yielding one entry per CDR3 protein. The sample includes some 180,000 distinct CDR3 sequences, 45% to 60% of them seen just once. The material sequenced was sorted CD4+, CD8+, or CD8+CD57+ T cells (not recorded which) from PBMCs. Receptors originate from a human donor with aplastic anemia. The CDR3 runs from the conserved cysteine through the conserved F or W. The D gene is left open where the match is weak. A row's size may be missing; if present it is once, few, many or a size class.

j_gene: TRBJ1-6
d_gene: .
v_gene: TRBV6-4
abundance: .
CDR3aa: CASREGPHNSPLHF
CDR3nt: TGTGCCAGCAGAGAGGGGCCTCATAATTCACCCCTCCACTTT

j_gene: TRBJ2-3
d_gene: .
v_gene: TRBV20-1
abundance: many
CDR3aa: CSAKGRGPTDTQYF
CDR3nt: TGCAGTGCTAAGGGGCGGGGCCCCACAGATACGCAGTATTTT

j_gene: TRBJ2-5
d_gene: .
v_gene: TRBV29-1
abundance: .
CDR3aa: CSTRIPEIQETQYF
CDR3nt: TGCAGCACCCGAATCCCGGAGATCCAGGAGACCCAGTACTTC

j_gene: TRBJ1-5
d_gene: .
v_gene: TRBV19
abundance: .
CDR3aa: CASSITGKSIQPQHF
CDR3nt: TGTGCCAGTAGTATAACAGGCAAGTCGATCCAGCCCCAGCATTTT

j_gene: TRBJ2-1
d_gene: .
v_gene: TRBV11-2
abundance: .
CDR3aa: CASSLVTGPRDNEQFF
CDR3nt: TGTGCCAGCAGCTTAGTCACAGGTCCCCGGGACAATGAGCAGTTCTTC

j_gene: TRBJ2-3
d_gene: .
v_gene: TRBV6-2/TRBV6-3
abundance: .
CDR3aa: CASITPDLVTQYF
CDR3nt: TGTGCCAGCATAACGCCGGATTTGGTTACGCAGTATTTT

j_gene: TRBJ2-5
d_gene: TRBD1
v_gene: TRBV7-9
abundance: many
CDR3aa: CASSQGQGRWGETQYF
CDR3nt: TGTGCCAGCAGCCAAGGACAGGGTCGTTGGGGAGAGACCCAGTACTTC

j_gene: TRBJ1-1
d_gene: .
v_gene: TRBV29-1
abundance: .
CDR3aa: CSVRLPRRGNTEAFF
CDR3nt: TGCAGCGTTCGTTTGCCTCGCAGGGGTAACACTGAAGCTTTCTTT

j_gene: TRBJ1-2
d_gene: .
v_gene: TRBV2
abundance: .
CDR3aa: CASSEEPGNPDTF
CDR3nt: TGTGCCAGCAGTGAAGAGCCCGGCAATCCTGACACCTTC

j_gene: TRBJ2-5
d_gene: .
v_gene: TRBV7-2
abundance: .
CDR3aa: CASSLAPQGRGTQYF
CDR3nt: TGTGCCAGCAGCTTAGCGCCACAGGGAAGGGGGACCCAGTACTTC

j_gene: TRBJ2-7
d_gene: .
v_gene: TRBV24-1
abundance: few
CDR3aa: CATRRRHSGYYEQYF
CDR3nt: TGTGCCACCAGGAGGAGACATTCGGGGTACTACGAGCAGTACTTC

j_gene: TRBJ1-1
d_gene: TRBD1
v_gene: TRBV5-5
abundance: few
CDR3aa: CASSSPGQRGHEAFF
CDR3nt: TGTGCCAGCAGCTCACCGGGACAGAGGGGACATGAAGCTTTCTTT

j_gene: TRBJ2-7
d_gene: TRBD1
v_gene: TRBV4-1
abundance: .
CDR3aa: CASSLGDSTLYEQYF
CDR3nt: TGCGCCAGCAGCTTAGGGGACAGTACCCTCTACGAGCAGTACTTC

j_gene: TRBJ1-6
d_gene: TRBD1
v_gene: TRBV19
abundance: .
CDR3aa: CASTETGDIDSPLHF
CDR3nt: TGTGCCAGTACCGAAACAGGGGATATTGATTCACCCCTCCACTTT

j_gene: TRBJ1-2
d_gene: TRBD1
v_gene: TRBV5-4
abundance: many
CDR3aa: CASSSGQGGESVLYTF
CDR3nt: TGTGCCAGCAGCTCCGGACAGGGTGGGGAGTCCGTTCTCTACACCTTC

j_gene: TRBJ2-3
d_gene: .
v_gene: TRBV4-2
abundance: .
CDR3aa: CASSAVSGTQGDTQYF
CDR3nt: TGTGCCAGCAGCGCCGTATCCGGGACTCAGGGAGATACGCAGTATTTT

j_gene: TRBJ2-3
d_gene: .
v_gene: TRBV24-1
abundance: .
CDR3aa: CATSDWSAKGTDTQYF
CDR3nt: TGTGCCACCAGTGATTGGTCAGCAAAAGGCACAGATACACAGTATTTT

j_gene: TRBJ1-4
d_gene: TRBD1
v_gene: TRBV2
abundance: many
CDR3aa: CASSGTVTTNEKLFF
CDR3nt: TGTGCCAGCAGCGGGACAGTAACAACTAATGAAAAACTGTTTTTT

j_gene: TRBJ2-2
d_gene: .
v_gene: TRBV19
abundance: .
CDR3aa: CASSTLNGELFF
CDR3nt: TGTGCCAGTAGTACGCTCAACGGGGAGCTGTTTTTT

j_gene: TRBJ1-1
d_gene: .
v_gene: TRBV10-3
abundance: .
CDR3aa: CAISERVKTEAFF
CDR3nt: TGTGCCATCAGTGAGCGGGTGAAAACTGAAGCTTTCTTT

j_gene: TRBJ1-2
d_gene: .
v_gene: TRBV5-1
abundance: many
CDR3aa: CASSLGDKYGYTF
CDR3nt: TGCGCCAGCAGCTTGGGGGACAAGTATGGCTACACCTTC

j_gene: TRBJ2-7
d_gene: .
v_gene: TRBV2
abundance: few
CDR3aa: CASGYETYEQYF
CDR3nt: TGTGCCAGCGGGTACGAAACCTACGAGCAGTACTTC

j_gene: TRBJ1-2
d_gene: TRBD1
v_gene: TRBV12-3/TRBV12-4
abundance: .
CDR3aa: CASSDDRGPGYTF
CDR3nt: TGTGCCAGCAGTGACGACAGGGGTCCGGGCTACACCTTC

j_gene: TRBJ1-2
d_gene: .
v_gene: TRBV20-1
abundance: .
CDR3aa: CSADWTAGYTF
CDR3nt: TGCAGTGCCGATTGGACAGCTGGCTACACCTTC

j_gene: TRBJ1-3
d_gene: .
v_gene: TRBV15
abundance: .
CDR3aa: CATSRGGRGTENTIYF
CDR3nt: TGTGCCACCAGCAGAGGAGGGCGGGGAACGGAAAACACGATATATTTT

j_gene: TRBJ1-6
d_gene: .
v_gene: TRBV12-3/TRBV12-4
abundance: many
CDR3aa: CASSLDGYRQIHF
CDR3nt: TGTGCCAGCAGTTTAGACGGGTACAGGCAGATCCACTTT

j_gene: TRBJ2-3
d_gene: .
v_gene: TRBV20-1
abundance: many
CDR3aa: CSARVGGTADTQYF
CDR3nt: TGCAGTGCTAGAGTCGGGGGTACCGCAGATACGCAGTATTTT

j_gene: TRBJ2-3
d_gene: TRBD2
v_gene: TRBV7-6
abundance: .
CDR3aa: CASSLGPAGATDTQYF
CDR3nt: TGTGCCAGCAGCTTAGGGCCAGCGGGGGCAACAGATACGCAGTATTTT

j_gene: TRBJ2-7
d_gene: TRBD2
v_gene: TRBV4-1
abundance: many
CDR3aa: CASSQVTAGGTHEQYF
CDR3nt: TGCGCCAGCAGCCAAGTGACAGCGGGGGGGACCCACGAGCAGTACTTC

j_gene: TRBJ2-7
d_gene: TRBD1
v_gene: TRBV2
abundance: .
CDR3aa: CASSRNTLGTGAYEQYF
CDR3nt: TGTGCCAGCAGTCGCAACACGCTCGGGACAGGGGCCTACGAGCAGTACTTC

j_gene: TRBJ2-5
d_gene: .
v_gene: TRBV12-1
abundance: .
CDR3aa: CASSLERERETQYF
CDR3nt: TGTGCCAGCAGCTTAGAAAGGGAGCGAGAGACCCAGTACTTC

j_gene: TRBJ2-2
d_gene: .
v_gene: TRBV2
abundance: .
CDR3aa: CASGYSGGSGELSF
CDR3nt: TGTGCCAGCGGTTACTCAGGGGGCAGCGGGGAGCTGTCTTTT